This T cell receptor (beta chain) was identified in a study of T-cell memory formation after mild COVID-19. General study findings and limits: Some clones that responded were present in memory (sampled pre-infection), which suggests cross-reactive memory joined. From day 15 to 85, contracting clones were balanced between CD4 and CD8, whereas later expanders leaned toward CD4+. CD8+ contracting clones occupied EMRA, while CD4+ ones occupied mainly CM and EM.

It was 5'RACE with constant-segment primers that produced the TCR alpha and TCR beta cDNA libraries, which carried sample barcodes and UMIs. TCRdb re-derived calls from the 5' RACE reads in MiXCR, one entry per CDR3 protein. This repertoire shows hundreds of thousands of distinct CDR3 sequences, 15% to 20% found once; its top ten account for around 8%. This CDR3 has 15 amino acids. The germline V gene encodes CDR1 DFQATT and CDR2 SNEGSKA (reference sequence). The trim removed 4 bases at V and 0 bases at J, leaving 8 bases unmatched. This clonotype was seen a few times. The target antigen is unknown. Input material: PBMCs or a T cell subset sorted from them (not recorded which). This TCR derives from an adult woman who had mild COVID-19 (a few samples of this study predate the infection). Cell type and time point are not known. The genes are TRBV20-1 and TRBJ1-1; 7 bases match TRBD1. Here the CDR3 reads CSAKGTVAVNTEAFF. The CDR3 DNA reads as TGCAGTGCTAAAGGGACAGTCGCGGTGAACACTGAAGCTTTCTTT.